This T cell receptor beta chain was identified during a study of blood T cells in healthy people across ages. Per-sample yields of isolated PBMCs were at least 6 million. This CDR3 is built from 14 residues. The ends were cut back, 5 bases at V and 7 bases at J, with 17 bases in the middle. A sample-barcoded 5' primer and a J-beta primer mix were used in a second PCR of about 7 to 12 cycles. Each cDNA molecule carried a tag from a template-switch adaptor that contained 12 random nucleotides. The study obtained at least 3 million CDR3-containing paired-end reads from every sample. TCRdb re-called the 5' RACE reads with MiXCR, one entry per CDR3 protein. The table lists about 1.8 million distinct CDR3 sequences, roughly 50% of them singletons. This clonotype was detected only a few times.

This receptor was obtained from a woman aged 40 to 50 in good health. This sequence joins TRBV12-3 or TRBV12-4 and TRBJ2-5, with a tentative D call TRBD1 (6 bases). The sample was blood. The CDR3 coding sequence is TGTGCCAGCAGTCCGACAGGAAGCGTCGGGACCCAGTACTTC. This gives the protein CASSPTGSVGTQYF.